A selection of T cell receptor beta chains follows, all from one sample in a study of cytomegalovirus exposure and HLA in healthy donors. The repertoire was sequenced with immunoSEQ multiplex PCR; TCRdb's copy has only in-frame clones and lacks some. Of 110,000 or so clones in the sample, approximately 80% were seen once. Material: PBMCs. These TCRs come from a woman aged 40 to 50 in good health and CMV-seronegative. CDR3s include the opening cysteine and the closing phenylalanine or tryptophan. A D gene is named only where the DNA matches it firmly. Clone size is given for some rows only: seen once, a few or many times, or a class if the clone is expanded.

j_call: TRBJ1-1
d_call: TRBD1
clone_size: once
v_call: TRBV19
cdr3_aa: CASSIVGTEIRSAFF
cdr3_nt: TGTGCCAGTAGTATTGTAGGGACAGAAATCCGCTCAGCTTTCTTT

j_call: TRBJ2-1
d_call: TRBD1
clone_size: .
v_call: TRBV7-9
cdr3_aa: CASRTGSRAYNEQFF
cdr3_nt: TGTGCCAGCAGGACAGGGTCTCGTGCCTACAATGAGCAGTTCTTC

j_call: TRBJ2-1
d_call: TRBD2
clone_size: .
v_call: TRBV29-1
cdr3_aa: CSAYGTSGGNEQFF
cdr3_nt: TGCAGCGCCTATGGGACTAGCGGGGGGAATGAGCAGTTCTTC

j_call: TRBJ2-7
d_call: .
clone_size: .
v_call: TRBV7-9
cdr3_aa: CASRGKGPYEQYF
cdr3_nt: TGTGCCAGCAGAGGGAAGGGGCCCTACGAGCAGTACTTC

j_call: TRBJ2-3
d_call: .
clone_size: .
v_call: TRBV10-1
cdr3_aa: CASSESTGPDTQYF
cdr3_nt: TGCGCCAGCAGTGAAAGTACAGGGCCAGATACGCAGTATTTT

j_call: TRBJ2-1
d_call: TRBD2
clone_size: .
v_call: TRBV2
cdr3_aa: CASSERAGVYNEQFF
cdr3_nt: TGTGCCAGCAGTGAAAGAGCGGGAGTATACAATGAGCAGTTCTTC

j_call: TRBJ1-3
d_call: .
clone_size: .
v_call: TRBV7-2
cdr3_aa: CASRVADSYSGNTIYF
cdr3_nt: TGTGCCAGCAGGGTTGCGGACAGTTACTCTGGAAACACCATATATTTT

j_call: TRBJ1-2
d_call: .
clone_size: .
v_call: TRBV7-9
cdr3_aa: CASSLNSNQPYGTF
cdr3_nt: TGTGCCAGCAGCTTAAATTCGAACCAACCCTATGGCACCTTC

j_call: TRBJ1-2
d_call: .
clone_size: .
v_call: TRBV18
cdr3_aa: CASSPGTTNYGYTF
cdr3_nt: TGTGCCAGCTCACCAGGGACAACAAACTATGGCTACACCTTC

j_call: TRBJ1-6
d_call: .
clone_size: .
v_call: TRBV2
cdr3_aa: CASRQTYYNSPLHF
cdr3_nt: TGTGCCAGCAGGCAGACTTACTATAATTCACCCCTCCACTTT

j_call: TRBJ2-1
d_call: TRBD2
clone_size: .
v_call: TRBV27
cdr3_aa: CASSLDPSGRWGNEQFF
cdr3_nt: TGTGCCAGCAGTTTAGACCCCAGCGGGAGGTGGGGCAATGAGCAGTTCTTC

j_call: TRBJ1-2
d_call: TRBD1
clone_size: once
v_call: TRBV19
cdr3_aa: CASSMRGQGLGYTF
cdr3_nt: TGTGCCAGTAGTATGCGGGGACAGGGCCTGGGCTACACCTTC

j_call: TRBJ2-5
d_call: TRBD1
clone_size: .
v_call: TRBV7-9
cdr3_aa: CASSSGQGREETQYF
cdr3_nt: TGTGCCAGCAGCTCTGGACAGGGAAGGGAGGAGACCCAGTACTTC

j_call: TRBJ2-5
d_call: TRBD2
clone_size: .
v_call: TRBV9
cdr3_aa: CASSVSGGQETQYF
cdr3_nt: TGTGCCAGCAGCGTATCGGGGGGGCAAGAGACCCAGTACTTC

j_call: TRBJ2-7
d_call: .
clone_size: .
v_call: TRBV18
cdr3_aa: CASSRARSYEQYF
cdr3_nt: TGTGCCAGCTCACGGGCCCGCTCCTACGAGCAGTACTTC

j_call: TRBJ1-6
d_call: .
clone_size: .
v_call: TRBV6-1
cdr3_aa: CASTVGGALLSPLHF
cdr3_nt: TGTGCCAGCACCGTAGGGGGGGCCCTCTTATCACCCCTCCACTTT

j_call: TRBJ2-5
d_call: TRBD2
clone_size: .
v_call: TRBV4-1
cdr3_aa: CATSLGGTREETQYF
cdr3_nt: TGCGCCACCTCCCTCGGGGGGACTAGGGAGGAGACCCAGTACTTC